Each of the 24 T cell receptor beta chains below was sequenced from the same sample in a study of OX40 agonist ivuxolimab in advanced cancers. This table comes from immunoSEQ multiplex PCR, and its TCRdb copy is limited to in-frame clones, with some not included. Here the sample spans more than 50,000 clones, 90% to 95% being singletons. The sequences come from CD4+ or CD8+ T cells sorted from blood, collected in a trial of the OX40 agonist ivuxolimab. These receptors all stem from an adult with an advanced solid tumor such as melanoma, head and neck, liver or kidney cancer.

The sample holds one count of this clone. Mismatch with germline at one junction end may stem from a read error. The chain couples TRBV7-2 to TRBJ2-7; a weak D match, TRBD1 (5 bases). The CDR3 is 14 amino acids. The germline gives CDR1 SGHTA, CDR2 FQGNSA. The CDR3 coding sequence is TGTGCCAGCAGTTTAGGGGTGGGTTCCTACGAGCAGTACTTC. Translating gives CASSLGVGSYEQYF.

CDR3 in amino acids: CASWQTGTSWSTGELFF. The DNA for the CDR3 is TGTGCCAGCTGGCAGACCGGGACTAGCTGGTCCACCGGGGAGCTGTTTTTT. The chain is built from TRBV6-7 and TRBJ2-2; 9 positions agree with TRBD2. TRBV6-7 has ORF status, its function being uncertain. After removal of 8 bases from V and 4 bases from J, the junction contained 14 bases not matched to a gene. CDR3 length: 17 amino acids.

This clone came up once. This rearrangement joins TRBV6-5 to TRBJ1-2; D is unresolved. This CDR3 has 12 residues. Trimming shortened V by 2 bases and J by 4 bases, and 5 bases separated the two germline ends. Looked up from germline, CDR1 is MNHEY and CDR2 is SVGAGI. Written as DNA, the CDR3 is TGTGCCAGCAGTTACCGCAGCTATGGCTACACCTTC. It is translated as CASSYRSYGYTF.

CDR3 protein: CASSLFQAPRRHTF. The CDR3 DNA reads as TGTGCCAGCAGCTTATTCCAGGCCCCAAGGAGGCACACCTTC. The chain carries TRBV7-9 and TRBJ1-2, with unresolved D. V lost 2 bases and J lost 12, with 19 bases in between. Germline V gives CDR1 SEHNR, CDR2 FQNEAQ (reference sequence). This CDR3 comprises 14 residues.

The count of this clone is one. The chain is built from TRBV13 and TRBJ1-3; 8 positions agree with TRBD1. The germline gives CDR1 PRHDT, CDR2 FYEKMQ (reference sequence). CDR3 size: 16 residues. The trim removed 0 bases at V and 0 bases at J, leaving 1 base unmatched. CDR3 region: CASSLGDRGSGNTIYF. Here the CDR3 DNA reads TGTGCCAGCAGCTTAGGTGACAGGGGCTCTGGAAACACCATATATTTT.

CDR3 loop: CASSPGTGGAGTEAFF. In DNA, the CDR3 is TGCGCCAGCAGTCCCGGGACAGGGGGCGCCGGGACTGAAGCTTTCTTT. The V and J genes are TRBV4-3 and TRBJ1-1; TRBD1 agrees at 12 bases. Germline V gene data show CDR1 as LGHNA and CDR2 as YSLEER. The CDR3 contains 16 residues. The ends lost 6 bases at V and 5 bases at J; junction bases unmatched: 10.

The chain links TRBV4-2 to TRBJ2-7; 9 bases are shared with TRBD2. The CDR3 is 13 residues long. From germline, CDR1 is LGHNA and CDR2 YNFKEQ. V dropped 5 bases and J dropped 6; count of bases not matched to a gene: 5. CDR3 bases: TGTGCCAGCAGCTATTTACTAGCGGGCGAGCAGTACTTC. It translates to CASSYLLAGEQYF.

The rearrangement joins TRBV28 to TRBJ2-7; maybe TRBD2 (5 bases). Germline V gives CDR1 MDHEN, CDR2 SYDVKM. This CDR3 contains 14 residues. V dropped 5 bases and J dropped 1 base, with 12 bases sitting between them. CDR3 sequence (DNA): TGTGCCAGCAGTCCCCGAGGACTTTCCTACGAGCAGTACTTC. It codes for CASSPRGLSYEQYF.

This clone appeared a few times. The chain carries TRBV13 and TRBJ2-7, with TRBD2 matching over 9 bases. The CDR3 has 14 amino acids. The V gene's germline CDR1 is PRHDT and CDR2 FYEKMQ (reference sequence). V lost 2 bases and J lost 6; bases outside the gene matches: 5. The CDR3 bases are TGTGCCAGCAGCTTAATTTTAGCGGGAGCCGAGCAGTACTTC. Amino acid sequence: CASSLILAGAEQYF. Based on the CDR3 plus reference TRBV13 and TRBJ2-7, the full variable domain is AAGVIQSPRHLIKEKRETATLKCYPIPRHDTVYWYQQGPGQDPQFLISFYEKMQSDKGSIPDRFSAQQFSDYHSELNMSSLELGDSALYFCASSLILAGAEQYFGPGTRLTVT.

DNA for the CDR3: TGCGCCAGCAGCCAAGACAGTTCGCAGGGCTACACCTTC. Amino acids: CASSQDSSQGYTF. The chain links TRBV4-3 to TRBJ1-2; no clear D. The germline gives CDR1 LGHNA, CDR2 YSLEER. V shed 0 bases and J shed 8 bases, with 10 bases lying between them. This CDR3 region has 13 residues.

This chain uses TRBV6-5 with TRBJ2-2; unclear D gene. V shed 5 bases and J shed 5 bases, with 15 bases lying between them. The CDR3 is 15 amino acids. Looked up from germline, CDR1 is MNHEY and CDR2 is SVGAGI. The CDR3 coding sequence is TGTGCCAGCAGTCCCCATAATACCTGGACCGGGGAGCTGTTTTTT. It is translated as CASSPHNTWTGELFF.

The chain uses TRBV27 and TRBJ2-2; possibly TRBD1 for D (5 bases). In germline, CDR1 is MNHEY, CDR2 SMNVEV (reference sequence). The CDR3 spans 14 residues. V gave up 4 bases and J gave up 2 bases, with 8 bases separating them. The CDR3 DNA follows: TGTGCCAGCAGTTCAGGGCTCAACACCGGGGAGCTGTTTTTT. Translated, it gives CASSSGLNTGELFF.

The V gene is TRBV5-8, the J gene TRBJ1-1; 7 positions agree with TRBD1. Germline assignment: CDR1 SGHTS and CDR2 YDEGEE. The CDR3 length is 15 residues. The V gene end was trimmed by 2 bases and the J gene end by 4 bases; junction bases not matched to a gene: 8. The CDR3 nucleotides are TGTGCCAGCAGCTTTATATCACAGGGGACCACTGAAGCTTTCTTT. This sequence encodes CASSFISQGTTEAFF.

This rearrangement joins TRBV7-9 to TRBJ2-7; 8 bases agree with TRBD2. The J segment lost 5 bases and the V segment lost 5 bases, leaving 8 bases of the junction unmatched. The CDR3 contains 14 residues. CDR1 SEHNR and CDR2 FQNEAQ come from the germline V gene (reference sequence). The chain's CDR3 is CASSRAGSGDEQYF. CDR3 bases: TGTGCCAGCAGCCGGGCAGGTAGCGGGGACGAGCAGTACTTC.

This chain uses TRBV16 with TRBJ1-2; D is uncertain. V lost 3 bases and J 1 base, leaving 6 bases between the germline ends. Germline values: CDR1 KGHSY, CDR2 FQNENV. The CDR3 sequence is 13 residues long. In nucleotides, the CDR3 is TGTGCCAGCAGCCATGGCAGTAACTATGGCTACACCTTC. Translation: CASSHGSNYGYTF.

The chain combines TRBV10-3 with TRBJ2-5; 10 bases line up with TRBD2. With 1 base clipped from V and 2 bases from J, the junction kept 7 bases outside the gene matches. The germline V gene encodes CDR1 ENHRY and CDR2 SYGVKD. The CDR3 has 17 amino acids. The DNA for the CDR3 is TGTGCCATCAGTGAGTTTGGACTAGCGGCTACTCAAGAGACCCAGTACTTC. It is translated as CAISEFGLAATQETQYF.

DNA for the CDR3: TGCAGCGTTGGGCTAGTCGGGACAGGGAATCCCGAATTCTCCTACAATGAGCAGTTCTTC. It yields the protein CSVGLVGTGNPEFSYNEQFF. The chain is built from TRBV29-1 and TRBJ2-1; 9 nucleotides line up with TRBD1. Germline loops: CDR1 SQVTM, CDR2 ANQGSEA. J lost 0 bases, V lost 4 bases, and 19 bases had no gene match. The CDR3 runs 20 residues.

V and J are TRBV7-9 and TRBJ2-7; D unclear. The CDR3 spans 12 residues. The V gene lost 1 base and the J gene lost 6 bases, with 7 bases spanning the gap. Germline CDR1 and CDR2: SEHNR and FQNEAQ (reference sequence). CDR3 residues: CASSLGPSEQYF. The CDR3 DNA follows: TGTGCCAGCAGCTTAGGACCCTCCGAGCAGTACTTC.

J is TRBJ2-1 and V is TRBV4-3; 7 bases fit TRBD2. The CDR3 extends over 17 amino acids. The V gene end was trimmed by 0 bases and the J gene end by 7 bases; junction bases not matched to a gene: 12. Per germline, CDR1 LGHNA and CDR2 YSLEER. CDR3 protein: CASSQDRGGGPRNEQFF. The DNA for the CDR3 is TGCGCCAGCAGCCAAGATCGCGGGGGAGGGCCGCGGAATGAGCAGTTCTTC.

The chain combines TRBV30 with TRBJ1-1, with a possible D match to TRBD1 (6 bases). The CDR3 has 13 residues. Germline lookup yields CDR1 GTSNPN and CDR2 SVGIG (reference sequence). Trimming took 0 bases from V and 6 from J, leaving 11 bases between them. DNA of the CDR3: TGTGCCTGGAGTGTAGGGACACGGGCTGAAGCTTTCTTT. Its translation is CAWSVGTRAEAFF. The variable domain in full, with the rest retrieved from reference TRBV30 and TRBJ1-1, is SQTIHQWPATLVQPVGSPLSLECTVEGTSNPNLYWYRQAAGRGLQLLFYSVGIGQISSEVPQNLSASRPQDRQFILSSKKLLLSDSGFYLCAWSVGTRAEAFFGQGTRLTVV.

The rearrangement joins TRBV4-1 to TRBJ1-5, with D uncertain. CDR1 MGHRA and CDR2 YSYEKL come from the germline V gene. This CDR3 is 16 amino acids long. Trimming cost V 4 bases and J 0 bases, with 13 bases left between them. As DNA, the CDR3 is TGCGCCAGCAGCCCGGACGGATTTTATAGCAATCAGCCCCAGCATTTT. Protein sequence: CASSPDGFYSNQPQHF.

The CDR3, as DNA: TGTGCCAGCAGCGTAGCCCGGGGGCGCGGTTATGGCTACACCTTC. It is translated as CASSVARGRGYGYTF. The genes are TRBV9 and TRBJ1-2; maybe TRBD1 (6 bases). CDR1 and CDR2 from the germline V gene are SGDLS and YYNGEE. The CDR3 has 15 amino acids. With 0 bases removed from V and 5 bases from J, the gap between germline ends came to 14 bases.

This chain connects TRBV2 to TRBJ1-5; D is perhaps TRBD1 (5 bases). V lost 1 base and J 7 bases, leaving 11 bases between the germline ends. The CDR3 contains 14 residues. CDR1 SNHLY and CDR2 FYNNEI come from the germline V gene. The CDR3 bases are TGTGCCAGCAGTGAAGTGGGGCCTCGACAGCCCCAGCATTTT. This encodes CASSEVGPRQPQHF. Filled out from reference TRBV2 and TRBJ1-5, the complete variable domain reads EPEVTQTPSHQVTQMGQEVILRCVPISNHLYFYWYRQILGQKVEFLVSFYNNEISEKSEIFDDQFSVERPDGSNFTLKIRSTKLEDSAMYFCASSEVGPRQPQHFGDGTRLSIL.

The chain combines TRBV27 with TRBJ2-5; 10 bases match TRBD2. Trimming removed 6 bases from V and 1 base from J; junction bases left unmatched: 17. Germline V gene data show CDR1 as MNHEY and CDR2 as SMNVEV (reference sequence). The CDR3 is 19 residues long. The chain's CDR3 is CASSQIPLAGVLPQETQYF. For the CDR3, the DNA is TGTGCCAGCAGCCAAATTCCGCTAGCGGGAGTTTTACCCCAAGAGACCCAGTACTTC.